This is a list of T cell receptor beta chains from one sample in a study of molecular identifiers for immune sequencing clone quantification. TCRdb reanalysed the PCR reads using MiXCR and keeps one entry per CDR3 protein. The sample comprises 85,000 to 100,000 distinct CDR3 sequences, approximately 25% of which are singletons, and more than 0.8% rests with the top ten. Sequencing was done on a sample of naive CD8+ T cells from blood, with Jurkat cell RNA spiked in. The receptors come from a human donor in good health. Some libraries in this study had Jurkat cell RNA spiked in. Both conserved end residues are part of each CDR3. Fields, in order: CDR3 length, D gene, clone size, J gene, V gene, CDR3 DNA, CDR3 protein. D genes are given only for firm matches. A clone size is listed for some rows: how often the clone was seen (once, few, many), or a class if it is expanded.

13,.,many,TRBJ1-2,TRBV29-1,TGCAGCGTTGTCATGACTGGGCACTATGGCTACACCTTC,CSVVMTGHYGYTF
15,TRBD2,.,TRBJ2-1,TRBV7-9,TGTGCCAGCAGCTTCGGACTAGCGTCTCTAAATGAGCAGTTCTTC,CASSFGLASLNEQFF
15,.,.,TRBJ2-1,TRBV5-5,TGTGCCAGCAGCTTAGGACTCAATCCGCCCAATGGGCGGTTCTTC,CASSLGLNPPNGRFF
15,.,many,TRBJ2-1,TRBV11-2,TGTGCCAGCAGCATTAGCGGAACGAACTACAATGAGCAGTTCTTC,CASSISGTNYNEQFF
13,.,many,TRBJ2-3,TRBV28,TGTGCCAGCCTCAAGGCGGGCACAGATACGCAGTATTTT,CASLKAGTDTQYF
21,TRBD1,.,TRBJ2-5,TRBV7-8,TGTGCCAGCAGCAACAACTGGGCGGGGGACAGGGGGGTGGAACAACACGAGACCCAGTACTTC,CASSNNWAGDRGVEQHETQYF
13,.,few,TRBJ2-7,TRBV29-1,TGCAGCGTTGAGTGGGCAGGGCGGGACGAGCAGTACTTC,CSVEWAGRDEQYF
15,.,many,TRBJ2-5,TRBV4-1,TGCGCCAGCAGCCAAATCGACTCCGAATCGGAGACCCAGTACTTC,CASSQIDSESETQYF
19,TRBD1,.,TRBJ1-1,TRBV9,TGTGCCAGCAGCGTAGACTCTAGACCGGGACAGCTAATGAACACTGAAGCTCTCTTT,CASSVDSRPGQLMNTEALF
16,.,.,TRBJ1-6,TRBV19,TGTGCCAGTAGTGTAGGGGCCCGCTCCTATAATCCACCCCTCCACTTT,CASSVGARSYNPPLHF
14,TRBD1,many,TRBJ2-5,TRBV5-8,TGTGCCAGCAGCTTGGGGACAGGGCAAGAGACCCAGTACTTC,CASSLGTGQETQYF
16,.,many,TRBJ1-3,TRBV7-2,TGTGCCAGCAGCTTAGTTGCGTGGGGGACTGGAAACACCATATATTTT,CASSLVAWGTGNTIYF
13,.,many,TRBJ1-1,TRBV19,TGTGCCAGTACCCCTGGCGTGACAGCTGAAGCTTTCTTT,CASTPGVTAEAFF
15,TRBD1,.,TRBJ2-2,TRBV7-6,TGTGCCAGTACCCGGGACAGGGCTGACACCGGGGAGCTGTTTTTT,CASTRDRADTGELFF
13,.,many,TRBJ2-3,TRBV12-3/TRBV12-4,TGTGCCAGCAGTCCTTCCAGCACAGATACGCAGTATTTT,CASSPSSTDTQYF
17,.,many,TRBJ2-3,TRBV29-1,TGCAGCGTTGAAGAATTGGACAGACACCGCTACACAGATACGCAGTATTTT,CSVEELDRHRYTDTQYF
14,.,many,TRBJ2-7,TRBV9,TGTGCCAGCAGCCCCCCCGGGATTCCCTACGAGCAGTACTTC,CASSPPGIPYEQYF
15,.,.,TRBJ2-7,TRBV20-1,TGCAGTGCTAGAGGCCCCGGGGAGCTCTCCTACGGGCAGTACTTC,CSARGPGELSYGQYF
11,.,few,TRBJ2-7,TRBV19,TGTGCCAGTAGTGGGGGGAACGAGCAGTACTTC,CASSGGNEQYF
15,TRBD1,many,TRBJ2-3,TRBV9,TGTGCCACCACGACGGGACAGCAGTCCACAGATACGCAGTATTTT,CATTTGQQSTDTQYF
15,TRBD1,.,TRBJ1-5,TRBV11-2,TGTGCCAGCAGCACCGGGACAGGGATTAATCAGCCTCAGCATTTT,CASSTGTGINQPQHF
17,TRBD1,many,TRBJ2-7,TRBV2,TGTGCCAGCAGTCCCTTACCCAGGACAGGGGGAACCTACGAGCAGTACTTC,CASSPLPRTGGTYEQYF
11,.,many,TRBJ1-1,TRBV30,TGTGCCTGGAGTGTCGGGACTGAAGCTTTCTTT,CAWSVGTEAFF
15,TRBD1,few,TRBJ1-4,TRBV7-9,TGTGCCAGCAGTACCGACAGGGGAGTTTATGGAAAACTGTTTTTT,CASSTDRGVYGKLFF
16,TRBD2,many,TRBJ2-3,TRBV6-1,TGTGCCAGCAGTGTAAGGACTAGCGGATTCACAGATACGCAGTATTTT,CASSVRTSGFTDTQYF
18,TRBD2,.,TRBJ2-1,TRBV4-3,TGCGCCAGCAGCCAAGATAGCCCAGCGGGGGCGAGATACAATGAGCAGTTCTTC,CASSQDSPAGARYNEQFF
14,.,.,TRBJ2-2,TRBV19,TGTGCCAGTAGTATAGTGGTGAACACCGGGGAGCTGTTTTTT,CASSIVVNTGELFF
13,.,many,TRBJ2-7,TRBV28,TGTGCCAGCAGCCCCAGAGTCAGCTACGAGCAGTACTTC,CASSPRVSYEQYF
16,.,many,TRBJ2-1,TRBV7-3,TGTGCCAGCAGCTTACGTGGGCTAGTCCCCTACAATGAGCAGTTCTTC,CASSLRGLVPYNEQFF
16,TRBD2,.,TRBJ2-7,TRBV7-8,TGTGCCAGCAGCGTACGGACTAGCGGGAGCTCCTACGAGCAGTACTTC,CASSVRTSGSSYEQYF
15,.,many,TRBJ2-7,TRBV7-9,TGTGCCAGCAGCTCCTCCGAGGGGCCGTCCTACGAGCAGTACTTC,CASSSSEGPSYEQYF